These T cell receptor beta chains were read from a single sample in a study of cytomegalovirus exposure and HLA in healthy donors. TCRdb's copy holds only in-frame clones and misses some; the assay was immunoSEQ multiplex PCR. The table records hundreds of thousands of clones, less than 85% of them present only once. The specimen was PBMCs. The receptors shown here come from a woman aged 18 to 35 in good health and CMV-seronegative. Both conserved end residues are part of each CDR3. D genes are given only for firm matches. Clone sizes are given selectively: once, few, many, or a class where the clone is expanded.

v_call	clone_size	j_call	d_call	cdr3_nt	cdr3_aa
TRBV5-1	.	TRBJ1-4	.	TGCGCCAGCAGCTTGGATGGTAATGAAAAACTGTTTTTT	CASSLDGNEKLFF
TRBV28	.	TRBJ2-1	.	TGTGCCAGCAGTTTATCTCCCGTCAGGGGAAATGAGCAGTTCTTC	CASSLSPVRGNEQFF
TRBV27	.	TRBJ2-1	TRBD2	TGTGCCAGCAGTTTATTGGAGGGAGGGCGTGATGAGCAGTTCTTC	CASSLLEGGRDEQFF
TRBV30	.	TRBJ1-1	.	TGTGCCTGGAGTGCTCCTTACACTGAAGCTTTCTTT	CAWSAPYTEAFF
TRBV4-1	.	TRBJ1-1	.	TGCGCCAGCAGCCAAAGTCCCGACGGAATGAACACTGAAGCTTTCTTT	CASSQSPDGMNTEAFF
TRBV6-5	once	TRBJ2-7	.	TGTGCCAGCAGTTACATCCGGCCGCCCTCCTACGAGCAGTACTTC	CASSYIRPPSYEQYF
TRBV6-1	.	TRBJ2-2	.	TGTGCCAGCAGACTTAGGGGGGCGGGTGCCGGGGAGCTGTTTTTT	CASRLRGAGAGELFF
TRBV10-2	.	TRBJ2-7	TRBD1	TGCGCCAGCAGTGACCCTTATTACCAAGGACAGGCGTACGAGCAGTACTTC	CASSDPYYQGQAYEQYF
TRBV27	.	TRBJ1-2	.	TGTGCCAGCAGGACCGCGAATACCGATGGCTACACCTTC	CASRTANTDGYTF
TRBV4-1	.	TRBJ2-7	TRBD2	TGCGCCAGCAGCCAAAGGGTCGCGACGGGAGGGCCTCCATACGAGCAGTACTTC	CASSQRVATGGPPYEQYF
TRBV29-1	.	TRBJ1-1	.	TGCAGCGTTGAAGACACGATCGAAGCTTTCTTT	CSVEDTIEAFF
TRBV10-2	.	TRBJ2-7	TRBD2	TGCGCCAGCAGTGGGGTAGCGGGGGGTCGAGCCTACGAGCAGTACTTC	CASSGVAGGRAYEQYF
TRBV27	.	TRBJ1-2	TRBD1	TGTGCCAGCAGTTTGGGAACCGGGACAGGGGTCTATGGCTACACCTTC	CASSLGTGTGVYGYTF
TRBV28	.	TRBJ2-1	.	TGTGCCAGCAGGGCCGGAGGGGGCGGCAATGAGCAGTTCTTC	CASRAGGGGNEQFF
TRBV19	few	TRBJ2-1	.	TGTGCCAGTAGTTTCGGGGGTGAGCAGTTCTTC	CASSFGGEQFF
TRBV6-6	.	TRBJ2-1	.	TGTGCCAGCAGTTACTCTACGAATGAGCAGTTCTTC	CASSYSTNEQFF
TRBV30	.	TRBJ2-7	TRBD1	TGTGCCTGGGGACAGGGCAACTACGAGCAGTACTTC	CAWGQGNYEQYF
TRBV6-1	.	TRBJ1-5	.	TGTGCCAGCAGTGAAATAGTTGGTACAGGGAATCAGCCCCAGCATTTT	CASSEIVGTGNQPQHF
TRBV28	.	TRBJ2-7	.	TGTGCCAGCAGCGGTCAAGCGCCCTACGAGCAGTACTTC	CASSGQAPYEQYF
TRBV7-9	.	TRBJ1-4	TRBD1	TGTGCCAGCAGCTTAGACGGCAGGGGGCGGCCTAATGAAAAACTGTTTTTT	CASSLDGRGRPNEKLFF
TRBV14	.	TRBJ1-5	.	TGTGCCAGCAGCCAAGTGACCCAGGGGTTTCGGAGCAATCAGCCCCAGCATTTT	CASSQVTQGFRSNQPQHF
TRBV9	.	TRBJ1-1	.	TGTGCCAGCAGCGTAGACTCCCACAGGGCCGGGAACACTGAAGCTTTCTTT	CASSVDSHRAGNTEAFF
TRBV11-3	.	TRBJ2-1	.	TGTGCCAGCAGCCCCTCCGCGGGGGCAGGGGGCCATGAGCAGTTCTTC	CASSPSAGAGGHEQFF
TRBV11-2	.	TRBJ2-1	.	TGTGCCAGCCTTGGAGGGACAGCCACCTACAATGAGCAGTTCTTC	CASLGGTATYNEQFF
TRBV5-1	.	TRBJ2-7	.	TGCGCCAGCAGCTTCAGTGAGGGCTACGAGCAGTACTTC	CASSFSEGYEQYF
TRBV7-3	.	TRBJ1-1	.	TGTGCCAGCAGTTCTGTGACAGGTGAAGCTTTCTTT	CASSSVTGEAFF
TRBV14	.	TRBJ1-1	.	TGTGCCAGCAGCCTACCAGGTTGGAACACTGAAGCTTTCTTT	CASSLPGWNTEAFF
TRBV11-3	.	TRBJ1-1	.	TGTGCCAGCAGCTTAGGAGAGGGGGACACTGAAGCTTTCTTT	CASSLGEGDTEAFF
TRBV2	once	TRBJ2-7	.	TGTGCCAGCAGTGGGGGCCCCTACGAGCAGTACTTC	CASSGGPYEQYF
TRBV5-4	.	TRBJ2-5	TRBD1	TGTGCCAGCAGCTTGGGACAGGGCCAAGAGACCCAGTACTTC	CASSLGQGQETQYF
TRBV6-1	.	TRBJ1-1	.	TGTGCCAGCTCGCCCCACCAGGCAGGGAGGACTGAAGCTTTCTTT	CASSPHQAGRTEAFF
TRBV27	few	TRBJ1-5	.	TGTGCCAGCAGTTTTCGAGATAATCAGCCCCAGCATTTT	CASSFRDNQPQHF
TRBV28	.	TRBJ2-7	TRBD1	TGTGCCAGCAGTACCGCCGGGACAGGGTTCTACGAGCAGTACTTC	CASSTAGTGFYEQYF
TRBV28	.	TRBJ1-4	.	TGTGCCAGCAGTCGACTTAGAGGGTTCGGTGAAAAACTGTTTTTT	CASSRLRGFGEKLFF
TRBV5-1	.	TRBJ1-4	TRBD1	TGCGCCAGCGGAATCGGACAGGTTAATGAAAAACTGTTTTTT	CASGIGQVNEKLFF
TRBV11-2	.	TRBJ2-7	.	TGTGCCAGCAGCTTAGATCCGCGGGACCTCAACTCCTACGAGCAGTACTTC	CASSLDPRDLNSYEQYF
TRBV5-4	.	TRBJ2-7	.	TGTGCCAGCAGCTTCGGGGCCTACGAGCAGTACTTC	CASSFGAYEQYF
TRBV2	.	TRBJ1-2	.	TGTGCCAGCAGTGCGTTGGAGGGGAGGCATGGCTACACCTTC	CASSALEGRHGYTF
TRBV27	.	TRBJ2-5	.	TGTGCCAGCAGTTTTAGGGACGGCCAAGAGACCCAGTACTTC	CASSFRDGQETQYF
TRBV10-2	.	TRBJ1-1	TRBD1	TGCGCCAGCAGTGAGGGGACAGTCACTGAAGCTTTCTTT	CASSEGTVTEAFF
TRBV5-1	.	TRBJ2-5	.	TGCGCCAGCAGCTTGGGGGGTGGCCATGAGACCCAGTACTTC	CASSLGGGHETQYF
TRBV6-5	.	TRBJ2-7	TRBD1	TGTGCCAGCAGTCGGGACAGGGAGCAGCGGGGGCAGTACTTC	CASSRDREQRGQYF
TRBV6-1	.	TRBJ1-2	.	TGTGCCAGCAGTGAAGCGGCCCCAAGAGGGTATGGCTACACCTTC	CASSEAAPRGYGYTF